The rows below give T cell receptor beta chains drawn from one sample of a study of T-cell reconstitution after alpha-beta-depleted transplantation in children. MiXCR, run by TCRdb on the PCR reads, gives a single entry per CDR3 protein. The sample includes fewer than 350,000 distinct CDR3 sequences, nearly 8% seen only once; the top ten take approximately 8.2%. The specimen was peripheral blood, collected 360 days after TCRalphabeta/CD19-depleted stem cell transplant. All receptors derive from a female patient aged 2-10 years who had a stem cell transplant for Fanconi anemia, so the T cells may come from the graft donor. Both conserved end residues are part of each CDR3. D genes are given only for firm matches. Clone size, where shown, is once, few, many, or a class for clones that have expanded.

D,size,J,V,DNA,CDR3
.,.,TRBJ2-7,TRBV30,TGTGCCTGGAGTCCGACTAGGTACGAGCAGTACTTC,CAWSPTRYEQYF
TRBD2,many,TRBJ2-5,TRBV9,TGTGCCAGCAGCGTAGATCCCGTGGGGACTACTCTAGAGACCCAGTACTTC,CASSVDPVGTTLETQYF
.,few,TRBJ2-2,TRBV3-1,TGTGCCAGCAGCCCCGGGGGACCGAACACCGGGGAGCTGTTTTTT,CASSPGGPNTGELFF
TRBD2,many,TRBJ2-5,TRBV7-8,TGTGCCAGCAGCTTTACGGGACTATCGTACCAAGAGACCCAGTACTTC,CASSFTGLSYQETQYF
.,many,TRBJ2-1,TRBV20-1,TGCAGTGCTCAACCGAGGAATGAGCAGTTCTTC,CSAQPRNEQFF
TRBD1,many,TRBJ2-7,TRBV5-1,TGCGCCAGCAGCCCCATCCCCGGGACAGATTACGAGCAGTACTTC,CASSPIPGTDYEQYF
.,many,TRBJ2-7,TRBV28,TGTGCCAGCACCAGTCTTGGAGGGATCGGTTCCTACGAGCAGTACTTC,CASTSLGGIGSYEQYF
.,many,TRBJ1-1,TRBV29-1,TGCAGCTCCCGGACCCGGACTGAAGCTTTCTTT,CSSRTRTEAFF
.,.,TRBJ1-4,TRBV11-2,TGTGCCAGCAGCCTCTCGTACAGGGACAATGAAAAACTGTTTTTT,CASSLSYRDNEKLFF
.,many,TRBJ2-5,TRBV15,TGTGCCACCAGCAGAGAAATGAGGTCGGTCAATTTCCAAGAGACCCAGTACTTC,CATSREMRSVNFQETQYF
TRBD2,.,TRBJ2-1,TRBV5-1,TGCGCCAGCGTCCCGCGGGAGGGCCTTTTTCCCTACAATGAGCAGTTCTTC,CASVPREGLFPYNEQFF
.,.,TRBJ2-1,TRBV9,TGTGCCAGCAGTGACCGAATAGCTCCTTACAATGAGCAGTTCTTC,CASSDRIAPYNEQFF
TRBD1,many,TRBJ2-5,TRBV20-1,TGCAGTGCCCGGACAGGGGTGGAGGAGACCCAGTACTTC,CSARTGVEETQYF
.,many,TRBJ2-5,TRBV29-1,TGCAGCGTTGCCTTATCTCAAGAGACCCAGTACTTC,CSVALSQETQYF
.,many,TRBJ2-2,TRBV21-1,TGTGCCAGCAGCGGGCGAGGGGGGAACACCGGGGAGCTGTTTTTT,CASSGRGGNTGELFF
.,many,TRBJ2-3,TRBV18,TGTGCCAGCTCGCAGCGACAGATAACAGATACGCAGTATTTT,CASSQRQITDTQYF
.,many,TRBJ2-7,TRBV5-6,TGTGCCAGCAGCTCGGTGTATGGGCAGGCTAGATACTACGAGCAGTACTTC,CASSSVYGQARYYEQYF
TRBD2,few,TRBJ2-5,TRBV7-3,TGTGCCAGCAGCGCTAGCGGGGGGGCCGGGGAGACCCAGTACTTC,CASSASGGAGETQYF
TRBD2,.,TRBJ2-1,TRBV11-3,TGTGCCAGCAGCTCTGGGGACTACGACTACAATGAGCAGTTCTTC,CASSSGDYDYNEQFF
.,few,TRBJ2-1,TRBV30,TGTGCCTGGACGCGCCGGCGCGTTCAGAATGAGCAGTTCTTC,CAWTRRRVQNEQFF
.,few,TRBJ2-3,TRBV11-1,TGTGCCAGCAGCCAGGGACCCCTAAACACAGATACGCAGTATTTT,CASSQGPLNTDTQYF
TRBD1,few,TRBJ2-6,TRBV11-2,TGTGCCAGCAGCCTAGATTTTGGGACAGGTCCCCTGTTC,CASSLDFGTGPLF
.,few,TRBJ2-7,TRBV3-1,TGTGCCAGCAGCCCCCGCGGCAGGGCCCTCGAGCAGTACTTC,CASSPRGRALEQYF
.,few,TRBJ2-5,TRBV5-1,TGCGCCAGCAGCGGGTGGGGGACCCAAGAGACCCAGTACTTC,CASSGWGTQETQYF
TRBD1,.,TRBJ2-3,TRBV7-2,TGTGCCAGCAGCTTAGGGGACAGTTGGGCAGATACGCAGTATTTT,CASSLGDSWADTQYF
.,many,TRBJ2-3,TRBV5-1,TGCGCCAGCAGCTTGGAGGGTGTGGGCACAGATACGCAGTATTTT,CASSLEGVGTDTQYF
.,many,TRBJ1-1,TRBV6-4,TGTGCCAGCAGTGTAAAACCGAACACTGAAGCTTTCTTT,CASSVKPNTEAFF
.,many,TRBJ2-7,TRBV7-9,TGTGCCAGCAGCTTAGGGGACTACGAGCAGTACTTC,CASSLGDYEQYF